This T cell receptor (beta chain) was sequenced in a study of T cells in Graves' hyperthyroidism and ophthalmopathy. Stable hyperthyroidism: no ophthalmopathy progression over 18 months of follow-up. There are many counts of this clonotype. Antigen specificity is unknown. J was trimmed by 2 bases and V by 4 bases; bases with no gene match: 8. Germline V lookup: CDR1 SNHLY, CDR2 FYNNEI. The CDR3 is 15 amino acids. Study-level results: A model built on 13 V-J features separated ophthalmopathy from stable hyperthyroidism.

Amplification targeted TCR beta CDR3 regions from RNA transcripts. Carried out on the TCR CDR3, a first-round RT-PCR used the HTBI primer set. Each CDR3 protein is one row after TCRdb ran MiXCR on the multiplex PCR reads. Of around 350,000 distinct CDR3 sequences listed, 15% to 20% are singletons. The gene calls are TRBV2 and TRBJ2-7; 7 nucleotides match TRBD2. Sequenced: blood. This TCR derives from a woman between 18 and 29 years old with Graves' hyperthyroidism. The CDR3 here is CASSAPSGDPYEQYF. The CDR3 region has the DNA TGTGCCAGCAGTGCCCCCAGCGGGGACCCCTACGAGCAGTACTTC. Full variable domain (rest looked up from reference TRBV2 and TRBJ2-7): EPEVTQTPSHQVTQMGQEVILRCVPISNHLYFYWYRQILGQKVEFLVSFYNNEISEKSEIFDDQFSVERPDGSNFTLKIRSTKLEDSAMYFCASSAPSGDPYEQYFGPGTRLTVT.